The source of this T cell receptor (beta chain) is a study of a mutant IDH1 vaccine in newly diagnosed glioma (dated by TCRdb to about 2021). For context, the study as a whole: Eight vaccinations were administered to patients in weeks 1, 3, 5, 7, 11, 15, 19 and 23, corresponding to visits V03 through V10. Vaccination was initiated 4-6 weeks after radiotherapy alone, or concurrently with temozolomide cycles in the chemotherapy-containing groups. Of the roughly 33 treated patients, approximately 62% were male and around 40% were female, and a mean age of approximately 40 years was recorded. Prior to enrollment, patients had been given standard therapy consisting of radiotherapy alone, temozolomide alone, or radiochemotherapy with temozolomide, with the combination given to most patients. Peripheral blood samples were drawn at six visits, namely V03 (baseline), V05, V07, V10, V12 and V13. For exploratory analyses, 25 to 30 treated patients had longitudinal TCRB deep sequencing done wherever samples were available. General study outcomes and caveats: No apparent relationship was observed between pseudoprogression and alterations in the top peripheral T cell clonotypes detected by TCRB sequencing. Immune responses induced by the vaccine were seen in 90% to 95% of patients across multiple MHC alleles. Availability determined which PBMC samples were chosen for TCRB deep sequencing. The authors stated that sample limitations prevented analyses of patient blood samples from being reproduced.

Comments on this clone: There is no known antigen for this receptor. No clone much larger than this one lies a single base away; base qualities are absent.

Explained via the paper, the time point label denotes: week 23, last vaccination. Each vaccine dose, consisting of 300 ug of a 20-mer mutant IDH1 peptide in Montanide, was administered subcutaneously with topical imiquimod. Donors had newly diagnosed WHO grade 3 or 4 IDH1-mutant astrocytomas with loss of nuclear ATRX. The samples were drawn from NOA16, a multicentre, single-arm, open-label phase I trial in Germany that tested a mutant IDH1 peptide vaccine in humans for the first time. Genomic DNA for TCRB sequencing was isolated from EDTA blood with the DNeasy Blood and Tissue Kit. The library was obtained by the immunoSEQ multiplex PCR assay. Rearranged TCR beta chain sequences were amplified using the hsTCRB Kit according to the manufacturer's protocol. TCRB libraries were sequenced on an Illumina MiSeq. On the authors' methods: The kit vendor's proprietary platform handled demultiplexing, trimming and gene mapping. Not all clones reach the TCRdb copy of this immuneACCESS table, which keeps in-frame sequences only. Checked studies attribute under half of the gap to unresolved V genes and leave the rest unexplained. For V, J and clone size, that table is used; D and trimming come from the DNA. The table for this sample lists tens of thousands of clones; about 87% of them were counted only once. The ten biggest clones cover 1.4% of the sample.

Specimen: PBMCs, collected from a glioma patient whose treatment included an IDH1 peptide vaccine. This TCR derives from a man aged 40-50 years with glioma.

The DNA reads TGTGCCAGCGGGGGGGTCTCCTACAATGAGCAGTTCTTC. Translated, it gives CASGGVSYNEQFF. This receptor chain uses TRBV5-6 and TRBJ2-1; 7 bases in the middle match TRBD2. The CDR3 measures 13 amino acids from cysteine to phenylalanine. Of the read, only the CDR3 DNA is kept; its 39 bases are in frame from base 1. The germline V gene gives CDR1 as SGHDT and CDR2 as YYEEEE. Trimming accounts for 7 bases at V and 0 bases at J, while the number of junction bases matched to no gene is 1.